This paragraph reports one T cell receptor beta chain. PCR was performed a second time for about 6 to 12 cycles using a sample-barcoded 5' primer and a J-beta primer mix. TCRdb independently ran MiXCR on the 5' RACE reads; one entry per CDR3 protein. The table lists some 930,000 distinct CDR3 sequences, 25% to 30% of them singletons. These data come from a study of blood T cells in healthy people across ages. The same sample was also studied in work on T cells of mothers and their children.

The receptor's source is a woman in her forties in good health. Sequenced material: blood.

CDR3 residues: CSAREGGEYIQYF. Written as DNA, the CDR3 is TGCAGTGCCCGGGAGGGGGGGGAGTACATTCAGTACTTC. This chain joins TRBV20-1 and TRBJ2-4; 8 bases are shared with TRBD2. The CDR3 loop spans 13 amino acids. The germline V gene has CDR1 DFQATT and CDR2 SNEGSKA (reference sequence). V gave up 6 bases and J gave up 8 bases; unmatched junction bases: 9.